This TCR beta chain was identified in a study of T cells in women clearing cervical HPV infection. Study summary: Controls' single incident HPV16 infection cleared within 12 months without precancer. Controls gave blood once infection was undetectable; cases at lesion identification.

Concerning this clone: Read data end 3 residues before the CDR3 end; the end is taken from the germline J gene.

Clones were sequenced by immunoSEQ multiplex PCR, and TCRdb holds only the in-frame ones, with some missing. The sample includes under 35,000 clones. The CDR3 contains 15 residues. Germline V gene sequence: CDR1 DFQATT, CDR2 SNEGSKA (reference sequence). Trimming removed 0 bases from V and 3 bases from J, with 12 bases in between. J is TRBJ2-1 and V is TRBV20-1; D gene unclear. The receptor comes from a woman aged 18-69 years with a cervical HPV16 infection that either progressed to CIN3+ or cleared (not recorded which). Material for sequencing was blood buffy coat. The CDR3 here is CSAREPGSDYNEQFF. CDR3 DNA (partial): TGCAGTGCTAGAGAGCCAGGCTCCGACTACAATGAG.